A selection of T cell receptor beta chains follows, all from one sample in a study of T cells in Graves' hyperthyroidism and ophthalmopathy. TCRdb analysed the multiplex PCR reads with MiXCR anew, one entry per CDR3 protein. The table shows hundreds of thousands of distinct CDR3 sequences, with about a sixth occurring only once. The source material was blood. These TCRs come from a man aged 35-49 years with Graves' hyperthyroidism. Both conserved end residues are part of each CDR3. The D gene is left open where the match is weak. For some rows the clone size is stated as once, few or many, or as a class when expanded; others skip it.

cdr3_aa cdr3_nt d_call v_call clone_size j_call
CASSPGYRGGETQYF TGTGCCAGCAGCCCGGGGTACCGTGGCGGGGAGACCCAGTACTTC - TRBV12-3/TRBV12-4 many TRBJ2-5
CASSAGGPDTQYF TGTGCCAGCAGTGCGGGGGGCCCAGATACGCAGTATTTT TRBD2 TRBV12-3/TRBV12-4 many TRBJ2-3
CASRLSGGGYEQYF TGTGCCAGCAGACTGAGCGGGGGGGGCTACGAGCAGTACTTC TRBD2 TRBV6-2/TRBV6-3 many TRBJ2-7
CASSYQDSISYEQYF TGTGCCAGCAGTTATCAGGACAGTATCTCCTACGAGCAGTACTTC - TRBV6-1 few TRBJ2-7
CVSSNPGQGAGNAIYF TGTGTCAGCAGCAACCCCGGACAGGGCGCTGGAAACGCCATATATTTT TRBD1 TRBV6-1 few TRBJ1-3
CAKRTGGNTEAFF TGTGCCAAGAGGACAGGCGGTAACACTGAAGCTTTCTTT TRBD1 TRBV2 - TRBJ1-1
CASSPEAQYF TGCGCCAGCAGCCCGGAGGCCCAGTACTTC - TRBV5-1 - TRBJ2-5
CASSSGLAAEQYF TGTGCCAGCAGCTCGGGACTAGCTGCCGAGCAGTACTTC TRBD2 TRBV7-9 many TRBJ2-7
CASTPGGGDTGELFF TGTGCCAGCACCCCGGGGGGGGGTGACACCGGGGAGCTGTTTTTT TRBD2 TRBV12-3/TRBV12-4 - TRBJ2-2
CASSLNQAPDEQYF TGTGCCAGCAGTTTAAATCAGGCTCCTGACGAGCAGTACTTC - TRBV12-3/TRBV12-4 - TRBJ2-7
CASSLVGTYGYTF TGTGCCAGCAGCTTAGTAGGGACCTATGGCTACACCTTC - TRBV11-1 many TRBJ1-2
CASSPVGSSYNSPLHF TGTGCCAGCAGTCCCGTAGGGAGCTCCTATAATTCACCCCTCCACTTT - TRBV12-3/TRBV12-4 few TRBJ1-6
CASSIGVYGYTF TGTGCCAGCAGCATCGGGGTCTATGGCTACACCTTC - TRBV7-3 - TRBJ1-2
CASSYGTDTDTQYF TGTGCCAGCAGTTACGGGACAGACACAGATACGCAGTATTTT TRBD1 TRBV6-5 many TRBJ2-3
CASSTQGPDTQYF TGTGCCAGCAGTACTCAGGGTCCAGATACGCAGTATTTT - TRBV7-2 many TRBJ2-3
CSVVQGISYEQYF TGCAGCGTCGTTCAGGGGATCTCCTACGAGCAGTACTTC - TRBV29-1 many TRBJ2-7
CASSYSYRSPYGYTF TGTGCCAGCAGTTACTCGTACAGAAGTCCCTATGGCTACACCTTC - TRBV6-5 many TRBJ1-2
CASGDRVNEQYF TGTGCCAGCGGAGACAGGGTAAACGAGCAGTACTTC TRBD1 TRBV12-3/TRBV12-4 - TRBJ2-7
CASAPLFRDSYSYNEQFF TGTGCCAGCGCTCCTCTGTTCCGGGACTCCTACTCCTACAATGAGCAGTTCTTC - TRBV28 few TRBJ2-1
CASGSRQNEQFF TGTGCTAGTGGCTCTCGTCAAAATGAGCAGTTCTTC - TRBV12-5 - TRBJ2-1
CSANPSTDTQYF TGCAGCGCTAACCCCAGCACAGATACGCAGTATTTT - TRBV29-1 few TRBJ2-3
CASSLGTASYEQYF TGTGCCAGCAGCTTAGGGACAGCCTCCTACGAGCAGTACTTC - TRBV7-8 many TRBJ2-7
CASSPYVGQGNTGELFF TGTGCCAGCAGCCCATACGTCGGACAGGGGAACACCGGGGAGCTGTTTTTT TRBD1 TRBV11-1 many TRBJ2-2
CASSSRQGYEKLFF TGTGCCAGCAGTTCGCGACAGGGGTATGAAAAACTGTTTTTT TRBD1 TRBV7-2 many TRBJ1-4
CASSVSGISYNEQFF TGTGCCAGCAGCGTTTCAGGGATCTCCTACAATGAGCAGTTCTTC - TRBV9 few TRBJ2-1
CASSQGGYTEAFF TGTGCCAGCAGCCAAGGGGGGTACACTGAAGCTTTCTTT - TRBV7-2 many TRBJ1-1
CASSVSGTGNYGYTF TGTGCCAGCAGCGTATCCGGGACAGGCAACTATGGCTACACCTTC TRBD1 TRBV7-9 - TRBJ1-2
CAWSDRGGQPQHF TGTGCCTGGAGTGACAGGGGTGGCCAGCCCCAGCATTTT TRBD1 TRBV30 many TRBJ1-5
CASRARVGTPRETQYF TGTGCCAGCAGGGCAAGGGTGGGGACCCCCAGAGAGACCCAGTACTTC - TRBV7-9 - TRBJ2-5
CAISKVLAGALTSTDTQYF TGTGCCATCAGTAAAGTCCTAGCGGGGGCCTTGACTAGCACAGATACGCAGTATTTT TRBD2 TRBV10-3 many TRBJ2-3
CASSTVGTTYEQYF TGTGCCAGCAGTACCGTCGGGACAACCTACGAGCAGTACTTC - TRBV5-6 many TRBJ2-7
CASSEDLGTEAFF TGTGCCAGCAGTGAAGATTTGGGAACTGAAGCTTTCTTT - TRBV2 many TRBJ1-1
CASSIPPGSSPRSEAFF TGTGCCAGTAGTATACCCCCCGGGTCCTCCCCTAGGTCTGAAGCTTTCTTT - TRBV19 - TRBJ1-1
CASSLLAGGQNGELFF TGCGCCAGCAGCCTTCTAGCGGGGGGGCAAAACGGGGAGCTGTTTTTT TRBD2 TRBV4-3 many TRBJ2-2
CASSLEGGEGYTF TGCGCCAGCAGCTTGGAAGGGGGCGAGGGCTACACCTTC TRBD1 TRBV5-1 - TRBJ1-2
CSATVQGSYYGYTF TGCAGTGCTACAGTACAGGGGAGTTACTATGGCTACACCTTC TRBD1 TRBV20-1 many TRBJ1-2
CASSLEGHLNSPLHF TGTGCCAGCAGTTTAGAGGGACACTTAAATTCACCCCTCCACTTT - TRBV28 few TRBJ1-6
CASSRYGNTEAFF TGTGCCAGCAGCAGATACGGGAACACTGAAGCTTTCTTT - TRBV11-3 many TRBJ1-1
CSVYGPTLYNEQFF TGCAGCGTCTACGGGCCCACGCTATACAATGAGCAGTTCTTC - TRBV29-1 - TRBJ2-1
CASSQLSSNQPQHF TGTGCCAGCAGCCAGTTAAGTAGCAATCAGCCCCAGCATTTT - TRBV12-3/TRBV12-4 - TRBJ1-5
CASSLGPTSGRQETQYF TGCGCCAGCAGCTTGGGCCCGACTAGCGGACGGCAAGAGACCCAGTACTTC TRBD2 TRBV5-1 - TRBJ2-5
CASSVAGSYEQYF TGTGCCAGCAGCGTGGCGGGTTCCTACGAGCAGTACTTC - TRBV9 - TRBJ2-7
CASSFSTNTEAFF TGTGCCAGCAGCTTTAGTACGAACACTGAAGCTTTCTTT - TRBV5-5 many TRBJ1-1
CASSQRGVDGYTF TGTGCCAGCAGTCAGAGAGGGGTTGATGGCTACACCTTC - TRBV6-1 few TRBJ1-2
CSAGYTGSDQPQHF TGCAGTGCTGGTTATACAGGGTCGGATCAGCCCCAGCATTTT - TRBV20-1 many TRBJ1-5
CASSYRGNYNEQFF TGTGCCAGCAGTTACCGTGGGAACTACAATGAGCAGTTCTTC - TRBV6-5 many TRBJ2-1
CASRRTGNQPQHF TGTGCCAGCAGACGGACAGGGAATCAGCCCCAGCATTTT TRBD1 TRBV6-1 many TRBJ1-5
CASSLEPRGDGYTF TGTGCCAGCAGCTTAGAGCCTCGCGGGGATGGCTACACCTTC - TRBV11-2 many TRBJ1-2
CASGQVEETQYF TGTGCCAGCGGGCAGGTTGAAGAGACCCAGTACTTC - TRBV2 medium-sized TRBJ2-5
CSARYPTAGETQYF TGCAGTGCTAGATACCCGACAGCCGGCGAGACCCAGTACTTC - TRBV20-1 - TRBJ2-5
CSATLKINYGYTF TGCAGTGCTACGCTGAAAATAAACTATGGCTACACCTTC - TRBV20-1 once TRBJ1-2
CASSPQGERTQYF TGTGCCAGCTCACCGCAGGGGGAAAGGACCCAGTACTTC TRBD1 TRBV18 - TRBJ2-5
CASSWELGYF TGTGCCAGCAGCTGGGAACTGGGGTACTTC - TRBV7-2 - TRBJ2-5
CASSTRLVRNEQFF TGTGCCAGCAGCACACGACTAGTACGGAATGAGCAGTTCTTC - TRBV7-9 few TRBJ2-1
CASSQDRGGEKLFF TGCGCCAGCAGCCAGGACAGGGGTGGGGAAAAACTGTTTTTT TRBD1 TRBV4-1 - TRBJ1-4
CSADSGANVLTF TGCAGCGCAGACTCTGGGGCCAACGTCCTGACTTTC - TRBV29-1 - TRBJ2-6
CASGRSNEKLFF TGTGCCAGCGGCCGATCTAATGAAAAACTGTTTTTT - TRBV6-1 - TRBJ1-4
CASSLQGLPSDTQYF TGTGCCAGCAGCCTACAGGGTCTACCATCGGATACGCAGTATTTT - TRBV27 many TRBJ2-3
CASNRGSMNTEAFF TGTGCCAGCAACCGCGGGAGCATGAACACTGAAGCTTTCTTT - TRBV6-1 - TRBJ1-1
CASSLGQGSQETQYF TGTGCTAGCAGCTTAGGACAGGGGAGCCAAGAGACCCAGTACTTC TRBD1 TRBV7-7 many TRBJ2-5